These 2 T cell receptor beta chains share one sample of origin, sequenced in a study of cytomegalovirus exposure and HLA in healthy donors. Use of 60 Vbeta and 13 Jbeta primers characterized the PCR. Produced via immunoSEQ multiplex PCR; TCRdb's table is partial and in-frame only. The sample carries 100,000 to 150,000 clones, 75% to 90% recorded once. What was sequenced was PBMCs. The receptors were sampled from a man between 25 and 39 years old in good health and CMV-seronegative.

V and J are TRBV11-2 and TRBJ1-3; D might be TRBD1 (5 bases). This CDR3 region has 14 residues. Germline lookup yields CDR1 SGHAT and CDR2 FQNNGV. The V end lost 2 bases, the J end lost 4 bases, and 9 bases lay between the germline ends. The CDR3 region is CASSLTQGGNTIYF. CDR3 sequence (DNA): TGTGCCAGCAGCTTAACCCAGGGAGGAAACACCATATATTTT.

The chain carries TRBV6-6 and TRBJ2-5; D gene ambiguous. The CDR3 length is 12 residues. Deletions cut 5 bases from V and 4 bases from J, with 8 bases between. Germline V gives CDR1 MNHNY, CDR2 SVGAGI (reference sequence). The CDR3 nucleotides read TGTGCCAGCAGTACCGGTGGAGAGACCCAGTACTTC. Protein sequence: CASSTGGETQYF.